This T cell receptor beta chain was identified in a study of T cells after yellow fever vaccination. Study overall: Where fractions had low cell numbers, libraries were prepared from them with the SMART-Seq v4 Ultra Low Input RNA kit. Study observations and caveats: FACS-sorted repertoires could contain abundant clonotypes contaminating from the bulk population. A weaker secondary response peaked on day 5, the primary on day 15. The study re-detected most primary-vaccination clones after the booster (approximately 97% CD4, around 89% CD8).

This clonotype was picked up many times. Its antigen is unidentified. TCRdb re-called the 5' RACE reads through MiXCR, storing one row per CDR3 protein. The data show around 330,000 distinct CDR3 sequences, less than 4.5% seen once. This receptor was taken from a man between 18 and 29 years old who received the YFV17D yellow fever vaccine. Sequences were derived from PBMCs, sampled on the day of the yellow fever booster vaccination.

The chain's CDR3 is CASSHRTGGTEAFF. CDR3 DNA sequence: TGCGCCAGCAGCCACCGGACAGGGGGAACTGAAGCTTTCTTT. The J gene is TRBJ1-1, the V gene TRBV4-1, with 10 bases aligning to TRBD1. The CDR3 runs to 14 residues. Germline trimming cut 3 bases from V and 5 bases from J; bases unmatched to any gene: 3. Germline V gives CDR1 MGHRA, CDR2 YSYEKL.